This T cell receptor (beta chain) appears in the sequencing data of a study of T cells after posttransplantation cyclophosphamide. Overall study results and limits: Later post-transplant blood repertoires were often dominated by donor CD8+ memory clones.

Cyclophosphamide on days +3 and +4 followed busulfan-fludarabine conditioning and a marrow graft. This table comes from immunoSEQ multiplex PCR, and its TCRdb copy is limited to in-frame clones, with some not included. The table shows 20,000 to 25,000 clones, with roughly nine tenths occurring only once. This clone has a handful of counts. Its antigen is not identified. V was pared by 2 bases and J by 4 bases, with 8 bases between. The length of the CDR3 is 13 residues. CDR1 and CDR2 from the germline V gene are MNHNS and SASEGT. This chain links TRBV6-1 with TRBJ2-5; D is undetermined. The clonotype originates from a female patient in her 30s who received an allogeneic stem cell transplant from an unrelated donor, was CMV-positive, and had no GVHD. Some T cells may be the graft donor's. The starting material was PBMCs, obtained after allogeneic stem cell transplant with posttransplant cyclophosphamide. CDR3 in DNA: TGTGCCAGCAGTGAACCCCAACTAGAGACCCAGTACTTC. Its translation: CASSEPQLETQYF.